The clone carrying this TCR beta chain was seen at least ten times. Individual cDNA molecules received unique molecular identifiers during library preparation. TCRdb reprocessed the 5' RACE reads with MiXCR, giving one entry per CDR3 protein. The sample consists of about 50,000 distinct CDR3 sequences, over 9.5% of them appearing once. V gave up 5 bases and J gave up 2 bases, with 21 bases separating them. The CDR3 is made up of 17 amino acids. Germline lookup yields CDR1 SGHAT and CDR2 FQNNGV. The data originate from a study of early T cells in non-severe SARS-CoV-2 infection. Overall study context: Chains stayed unpaired after sequencing of bulk RNA from unsorted whole blood.

This chain links TRBV11-2 with TRBJ1-2; weak D call: TRBD1 (5 bases). Specimen: whole blood. The clonotype was recovered from an adult who was a healthcare worker with PCR-confirmed SARS-CoV-2 infection or an uninfected control (not recorded which). CDR3 sequence: CASSPIRQMGRNYGYTF. CDR3 bases: TGTGCCAGCAGCCCCATTCGGCAGATGGGGCGCAACTATGGCTACACCTTC.